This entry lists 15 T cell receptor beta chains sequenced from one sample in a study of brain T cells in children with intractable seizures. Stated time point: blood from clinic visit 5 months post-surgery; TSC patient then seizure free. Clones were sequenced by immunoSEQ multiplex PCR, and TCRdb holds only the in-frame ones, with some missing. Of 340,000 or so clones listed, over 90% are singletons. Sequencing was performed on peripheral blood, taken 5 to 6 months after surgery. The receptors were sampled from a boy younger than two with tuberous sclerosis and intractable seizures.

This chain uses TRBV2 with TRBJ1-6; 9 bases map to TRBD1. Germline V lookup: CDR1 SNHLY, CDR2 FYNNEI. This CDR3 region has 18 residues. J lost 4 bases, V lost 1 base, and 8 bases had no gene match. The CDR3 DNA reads TGTGCCAGCAGTGAAGGATTACAGGGGGCGGCTTATAATTCACCCCTCCACTTT. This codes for CASSEGLQGAAYNSPLHF.

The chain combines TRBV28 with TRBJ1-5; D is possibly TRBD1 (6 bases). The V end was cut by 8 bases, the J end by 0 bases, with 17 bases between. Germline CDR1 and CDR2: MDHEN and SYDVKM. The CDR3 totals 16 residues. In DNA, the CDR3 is TGTGCCAGCCGAAGTTGGCCAGGGGATAGCAATCAGCCCCAGCATTTT. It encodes CASRSWPGDSNQPQHF.

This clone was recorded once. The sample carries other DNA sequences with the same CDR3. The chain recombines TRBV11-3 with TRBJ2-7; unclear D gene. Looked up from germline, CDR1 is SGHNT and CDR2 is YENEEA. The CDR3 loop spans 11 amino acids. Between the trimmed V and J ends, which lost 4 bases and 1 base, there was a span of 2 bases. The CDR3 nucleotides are TGTGCCAGCAGCTCGTCCTACGAGCAGTACTTC. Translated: CASSSSYEQYF. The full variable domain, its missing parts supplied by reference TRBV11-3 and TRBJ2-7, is EAGVVQSPRYKIIEKKQPVAFWCNPISGHNTLYWYLQNLGQGPELLIRYENEEAVDDSQLPKDRFSAERLKGVDSTLKIQPAELGDSAVYLCASSSSYEQYFGPGTRLTVT.

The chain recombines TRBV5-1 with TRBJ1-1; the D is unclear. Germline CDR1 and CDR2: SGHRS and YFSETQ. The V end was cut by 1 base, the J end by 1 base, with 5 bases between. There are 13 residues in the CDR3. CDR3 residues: CASSLHGNTEAFF. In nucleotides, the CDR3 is TGCGCCAGCAGCTTGCACGGGAACACTGAAGCTTTCTTT.

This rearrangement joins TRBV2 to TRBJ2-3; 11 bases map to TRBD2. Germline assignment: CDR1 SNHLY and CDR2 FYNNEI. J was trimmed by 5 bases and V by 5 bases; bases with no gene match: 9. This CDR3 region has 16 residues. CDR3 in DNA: TGTGCCAGCAGTTACAATAGCGGGGGGGCCGGAGATACGCAGTATTTT. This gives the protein CASSYNSGGAGDTQYF.

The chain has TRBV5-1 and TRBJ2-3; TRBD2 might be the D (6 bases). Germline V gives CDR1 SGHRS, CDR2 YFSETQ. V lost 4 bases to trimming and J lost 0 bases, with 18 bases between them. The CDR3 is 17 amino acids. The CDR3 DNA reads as TGCGCCAGCAGCGTAGGGCCGGGACTCACTAGCACAGATACGCAGTATTTT. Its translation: CASSVGPGLTSTDTQYF. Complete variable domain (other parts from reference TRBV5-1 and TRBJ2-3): KAGVTQTPRYLIKTRGQQVTLSCSPISGHRSVSWYQQTPGQGLQFLFEYFSETQRNKGNFPGRFSGRQFSNSRSEMNVSTLELGDSALYLCASSVGPGLTSTDTQYFGPGTRLTVL.

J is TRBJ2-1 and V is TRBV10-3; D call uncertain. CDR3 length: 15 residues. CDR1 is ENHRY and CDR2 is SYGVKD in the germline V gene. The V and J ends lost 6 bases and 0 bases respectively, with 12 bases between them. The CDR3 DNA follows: TGTGCCATCAGCGACTTCCAGAGCTCCTACAATGAGCAGTTCTTC. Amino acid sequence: CAISDFQSSYNEQFF.

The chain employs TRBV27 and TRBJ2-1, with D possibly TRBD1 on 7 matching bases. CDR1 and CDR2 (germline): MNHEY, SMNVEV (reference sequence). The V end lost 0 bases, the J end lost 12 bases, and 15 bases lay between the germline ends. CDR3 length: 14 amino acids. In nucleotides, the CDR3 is TGTGCCAGCAGTTTATCATTCAGGGGGGCGGGGCAGTTCTTC. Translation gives CASSLSFRGAGQFF.

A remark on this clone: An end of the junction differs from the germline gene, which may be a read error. CDR3 DNA: TGCGCCAGCAGCCCGGGACAGGGAAATCAAGTGTTCATCTTC. It yields the protein CASSPGQGNQVFIF. The rearrangement uses TRBV5-1 and TRBJ1-2; 9 nucleotides match TRBD1. The CDR3 sequence is 14 residues long. The germline V gene has CDR1 SGHRS and CDR2 YFSETQ.

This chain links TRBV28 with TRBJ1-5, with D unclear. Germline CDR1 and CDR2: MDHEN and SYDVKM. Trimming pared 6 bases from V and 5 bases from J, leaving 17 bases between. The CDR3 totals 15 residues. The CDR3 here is CASSHTPFGHQPQHF. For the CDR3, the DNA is TGTGCCAGCAGCCATACACCGTTCGGGCATCAGCCCCAGCATTTT. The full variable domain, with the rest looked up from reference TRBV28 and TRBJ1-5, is DVKVTQSSRYLVKRTGEKVFLECVQDMDHENMFWYRQDPGLGLRLIYFSYDVKMKEKGDIPEGYSVSREKKERFSLILESASTNQTSMYLCASSHTPFGHQPQHFGDGTRLSIL.

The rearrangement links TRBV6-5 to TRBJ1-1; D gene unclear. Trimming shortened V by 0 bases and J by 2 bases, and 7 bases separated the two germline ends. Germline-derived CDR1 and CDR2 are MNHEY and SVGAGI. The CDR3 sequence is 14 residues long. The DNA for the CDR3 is TGTGCCAGCAGTTACTCGAGGCCTAACACTGAAGCTTTCTTT. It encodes CASSYSRPNTEAFF.

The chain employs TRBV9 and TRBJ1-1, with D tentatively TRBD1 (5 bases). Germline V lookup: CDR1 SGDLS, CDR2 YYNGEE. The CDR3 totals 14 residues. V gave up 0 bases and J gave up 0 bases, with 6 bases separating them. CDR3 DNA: TGTGCCAGCAGCGTAGAGGGGTTGAACACTGAAGCTTTCTTT. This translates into CASSVEGLNTEAFF.

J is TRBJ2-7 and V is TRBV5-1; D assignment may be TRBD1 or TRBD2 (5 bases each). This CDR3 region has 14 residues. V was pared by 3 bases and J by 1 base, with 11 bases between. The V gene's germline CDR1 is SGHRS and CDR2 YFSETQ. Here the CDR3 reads CASSSWWGSYEQYF. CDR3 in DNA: TGCGCCAGCAGCTCCTGGTGGGGGTCCTACGAGCAGTACTTC. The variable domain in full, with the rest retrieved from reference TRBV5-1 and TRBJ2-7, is KAGVTQTPRYLIKTRGQQVTLSCSPISGHRSVSWYQQTPGQGLQFLFEYFSETQRNKGNFPGRFSGRQFSNSRSEMNVSTLELGDSALYLCASSSWWGSYEQYFGPGTRLTVT.

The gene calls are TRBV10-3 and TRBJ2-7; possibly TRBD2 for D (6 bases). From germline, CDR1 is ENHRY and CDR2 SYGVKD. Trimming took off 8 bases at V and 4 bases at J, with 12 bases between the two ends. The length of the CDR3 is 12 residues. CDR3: CAIGRIGYEQYF. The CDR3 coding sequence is TGTGCCATCGGGAGGATAGGGTACGAGCAGTACTTC.

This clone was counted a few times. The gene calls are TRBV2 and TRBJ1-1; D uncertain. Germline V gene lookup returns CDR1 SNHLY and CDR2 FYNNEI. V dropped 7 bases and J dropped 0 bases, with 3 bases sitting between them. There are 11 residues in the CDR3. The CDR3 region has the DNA TGTGCCAGCACAATGAACACTGAAGCTTTCTTT. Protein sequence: CASTMNTEAFF.